The 13 T cell receptor beta chains given below trace back to one sample, sequenced in a study of control samples from healthy donors and cancer patients. TCRdb's copy holds only in-frame clones and misses some; the assay was immunoSEQ multiplex PCR. Here the sample spans around 100,000 clones, approximately 86% being singletons. The sample consisted of blood. Receptor source: a man aged 25 to 40 in good health.

The chain carries TRBV2 and TRBJ1-1; a possible D gene is TRBD1 (5 bases). Trimming shortened V by 6 bases and J by 0 bases, and 14 bases separated the two germline ends. CDR1 is SNHLY, CDR2 FYNNEI, per germline. The CDR3 loop spans 15 amino acids. The CDR3 reads CASRAPGTVNTEAFF. CDR3 nucleotides: TGTGCCAGCAGGGCCCCGGGGACGGTGAACACTGAAGCTTTCTTT.

The CDR3 region is CASRPSLGTNTGELFF. Here the CDR3 DNA reads TGTGCCAGCAGACCATCATTAGGAACGAACACCGGGGAGCTGTTTTTT. V and J are TRBV5-4 and TRBJ2-2; D is uncertain. V was clipped by 5 bases and J by 0 bases, with 14 bases between them. The CDR3 runs to 16 residues. Germline CDR1 reads SGHNT; CDR2 reads YYREEE (reference sequence). Full variable domain (outside the CDR3, taken from reference TRBV5-4 and TRBJ2-2): ETGVTQSPTHLIKTRGQQVTLRCSSQSGHNTVSWYQQALGQGPQFIFQYYREEENGRGNFPPRFSGLQFPNYSSELNVNALELDDSALYLCASRPSLGTNTGELFFGEGSRLTVL.

The J gene is TRBJ2-7, the V gene TRBV12-3 or TRBV12-4; no firm D call. V lost 3 bases and J lost 3, with 9 bases in between. The CDR3 has 13 residues. CDR3 coding DNA: TGTGCCAGCAGTTTTCGGCCAGGCTACGAGCAGTACTTC. Protein: CASSFRPGYEQYF.

The CDR3 sequence is CASGPRTGLRNEQFF. CDR3 DNA: TGTGCTAGTGGTCCAAGGACAGGGCTTAGGAATGAGCAGTTCTTC. The genes are TRBV12-5 and TRBJ2-1; 8 nucleotides line up with TRBD1. Germline CDR1 reads LGHNT; CDR2 reads FRNRAP. The CDR3 sequence is 15 residues long. The V segment lost 5 bases and the J segment 7 bases; nucleotides outside the gene matches: 10.

The genes are TRBV4-2 and TRBJ2-2; 8 bases are shared with TRBD1. CDR1 and CDR2 (germline): LGHNA, YNFKEQ. The CDR3 is made up of 16 amino acids. V shed 6 bases and J 7 bases; nucleotides not matched to a gene: 13. In DNA form, the CDR3 reads TGTGCCAGCAGTCCTGGACAGGGAGGTAGCGGCGGGGAGCTGTTTTTT. Residues: CASSPGQGGSGGELFF.

The V gene is TRBV18, the J gene TRBJ1-1; D is possibly TRBD1 (5 bases). The CDR3 runs to 15 residues. V was cut by 3 bases and J by 0 bases, with 11 bases left in between. Germline assignment: CDR1 KGHSH and CDR2 LQKENI. The CDR3 region has the DNA TGTGCCAGCTCACCCCCGGGACGGATGAACACTGAAGCTTTCTTT. This gives the protein CASSPPGRMNTEAFF.

The chain recombines TRBV6-5 with TRBJ2-5; TRBD2 agrees at 8 bases. Germline lookup yields CDR1 MNHEY and CDR2 SVGAGI. There are 14 residues in the CDR3. The V and J ends lost 2 bases and 5 bases, in that order; junction bases with no gene match: 4. The CDR3 DNA is TGTGCCAGCAGTTACAACGGGAGGGACGAGACCCAGTACTTC. This sequence encodes CASSYNGRDETQYF.

This clone was observed a few times. V usage is TRBV7-9 and J usage is TRBJ1-5; D remains unclear. Germline values: CDR1 SEHNR, CDR2 FQNEAQ (reference sequence). The CDR3 is 13 amino acids. V lost 7 bases and J 3 bases, leaving 10 bases between the germline ends. CDR3 sequence: CASNSGINQPQHF. DNA of the CDR3: TGTGCCAGCAATTCAGGTATCAATCAGCCCCAGCATTTT.

V is TRBV5-1 and J is TRBJ2-7; 7 nucleotides match TRBD2. The germline CDR1 and CDR2 sequences are SGHRS and YFSETQ. Unmatched junction bases numbered 6, after V lost 2 bases and J lost 7 bases. The CDR3 is 13 residues long. The CDR3, as DNA: TGCGCCAGCAGCTTCCGGGACTATGGGGAGCAGTACTTC. It yields the protein CASSFRDYGEQYF.

The V call is TRBV7-2, the J call TRBJ1-5, with 7 nucleotides matching TRBD1. The CDR3 spans 14 residues. The junction had 2 bases not matched to a gene; V was cut back by 5 bases and J by 1 base. CDR1 and CDR2 from the germline V gene are SGHTA and FQGNSA. The DNA of the CDR3 is TGTGCCAGCAGCCTGACAGGGAGCAATCAGCCCCAGCATTTT. It translates to CASSLTGSNQPQHF.

The chain uses TRBV11-3 and TRBJ2-3; no firm D call. The CDR3 totals 14 residues. Germline V gives CDR1 SGHNT, CDR2 YENEEA. V shed 0 bases and J shed 2 bases, with 6 bases lying between them. CDR3 protein: CASSLEGLTDTQYF. The CDR3 nucleotides read TGTGCCAGCAGCTTAGAGGGTCTCACAGATACGCAGTATTTT.

In its sample, this clone was seen once. DNA for the CDR3: TGTGCCAGTAGTATCCCTGCGGTTAGCGGGATTGGGGAGACCCAGTACTTC. Its protein is CASSIPAVSGIGETQYF. This chain joins TRBV19 and TRBJ2-5; 8 nucleotides line up with TRBD2. The length of the CDR3 is 17 residues. Germline assignment: CDR1 LNHDA and CDR2 SQIVND (reference sequence). V lost 3 bases to trimming and J lost 5 bases; unmatched junction nucleotides: 14.

This clone was observed once. This chain links TRBV5-1 with TRBJ2-1, with 10 bases lining up with TRBD2. CDR3 length: 13 residues. V was clipped by 3 bases and J by 6 bases; unmatched bases: 0. Germline V lookup: CDR1 SGHRS, CDR2 YFSETQ. The CDR3 spells CASSWTSGNEQFF. The CDR3 region has the DNA TGCGCCAGCAGCTGGACTAGCGGCAATGAGCAGTTCTTC.